This T cell receptor beta chain is drawn from a study of blood T cell repertoires in COVID-19. Study context: In each case, the material was cDNA or gDNA derived from T cells, B-cell-depleted T cells, or PBMCs.

This clone was recorded only once. Per the authors' pipeline: Reference gene primer amplification in the assay estimated nucleated cell counts. Clones were read by immunoSEQ multiplex PCR, and TCRdb kept only the in-frame ones, dropping some. V, J and clone size are taken as reported in that table, and D and trimming were inferred from the DNA itself. The table has about 430,000 clones, roughly 84% seen once. Participants spanned ages about 18 to 100 years and resided in 24 US areas. Participant-reported clinical history was the basis for cohort assignment. The V gene's germline CDR1 is MDHEN and CDR2 SYDVKM. Trimming pared 6 bases from V and 0 bases from J, leaving 6 bases between. This CDR3 is built from 13 residues.

The chain combines TRBV28 with TRBJ2-1; D ambiguous. The TCR comes from a young woman who had been exposed to COVID-19. The specimen sequenced was PBMCs or T cells enriched from blood (not recorded which). CDR3 coding DNA: TGTGCCAGCAGGCGAGGCTCCTACAATGAGCAGTTCTTC. Protein product: CASRRGSYNEQFF.